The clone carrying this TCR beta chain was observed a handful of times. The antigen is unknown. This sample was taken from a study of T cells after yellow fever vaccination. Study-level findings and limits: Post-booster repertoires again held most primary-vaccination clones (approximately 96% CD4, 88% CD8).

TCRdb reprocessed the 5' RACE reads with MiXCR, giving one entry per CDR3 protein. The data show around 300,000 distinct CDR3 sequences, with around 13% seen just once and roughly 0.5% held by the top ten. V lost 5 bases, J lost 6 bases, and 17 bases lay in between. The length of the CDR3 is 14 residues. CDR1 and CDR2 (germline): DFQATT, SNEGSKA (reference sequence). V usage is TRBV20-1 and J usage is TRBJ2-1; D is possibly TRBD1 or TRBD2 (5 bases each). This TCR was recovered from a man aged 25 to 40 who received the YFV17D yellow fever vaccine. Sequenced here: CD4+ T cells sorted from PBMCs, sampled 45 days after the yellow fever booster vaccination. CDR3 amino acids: CSAGRVLGANEQFF. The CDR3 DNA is TGCAGTGCTGGGCGGGTTCTCGGGGCCAATGAGCAGTTCTTC.